This T cell receptor (beta chain) was recovered during a study of shared clonotypes between healthy human individuals. Across the whole study: Donors, aged 18 to 49, were a couple of women and a few men.

The CDR3 extends over 13 amino acids. Germline CDR1 is MGHDK and CDR2 is SYGVNS. Trimming shortened V by 4 bases and J by 7 bases, and 13 bases separated the two germline ends. Each cell subset's genomic DNA was divided evenly among several immunoSEQ plates. This table comes from immunoSEQ multiplex PCR, and its TCRdb copy is limited to in-frame clones, with some not included. The table shows fewer than 3 million clones, with around 90% occurring only once. This clone occurred once. Its antigen is undetermined. Healthy and HIV-negative, the adult donors had no recent acute infections or vaccinations. Points from the study as a whole: Clonotype sharing levels among donors were expected to vary with sequencing depth.

The sequencing input was naive CD4+ T cells from PBMCs. Subset indicated: CD45RA+ positively selected. V usage is TRBV25-1 and J usage is TRBJ1-2; D gene unclear. The origin of this receptor is a young man in good health. Some clones in this sample may be carry-over from other donors' samples. CDR3 loop: CASSGVWRGGYTF. CDR3 DNA: TGTGCCAGCAGTGGCGTCTGGCGTGGTGGCTACACCTTC.